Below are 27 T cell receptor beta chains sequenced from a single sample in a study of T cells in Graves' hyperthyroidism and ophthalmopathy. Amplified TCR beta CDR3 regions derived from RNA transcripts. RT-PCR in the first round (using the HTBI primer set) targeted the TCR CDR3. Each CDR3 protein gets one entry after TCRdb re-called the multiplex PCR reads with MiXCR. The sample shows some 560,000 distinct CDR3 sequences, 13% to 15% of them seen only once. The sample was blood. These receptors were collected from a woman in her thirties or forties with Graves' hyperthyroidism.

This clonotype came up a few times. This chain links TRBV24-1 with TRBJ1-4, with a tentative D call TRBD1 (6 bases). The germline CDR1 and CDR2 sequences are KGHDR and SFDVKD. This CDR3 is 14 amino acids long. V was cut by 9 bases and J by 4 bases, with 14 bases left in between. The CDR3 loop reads CATAQGSGNEKLFF. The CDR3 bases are TGTGCCACCGCTCAGGGGTCGGGTAATGAAAAACTGTTTTTT.

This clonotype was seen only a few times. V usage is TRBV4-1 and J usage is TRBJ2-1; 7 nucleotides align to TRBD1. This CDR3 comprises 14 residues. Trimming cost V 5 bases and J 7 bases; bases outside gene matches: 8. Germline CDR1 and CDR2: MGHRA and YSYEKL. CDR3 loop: CASSGQGVGNEQFF. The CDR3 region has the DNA TGCGCCAGCAGCGGCCAGGGGGTAGGTAATGAGCAGTTCTTC.

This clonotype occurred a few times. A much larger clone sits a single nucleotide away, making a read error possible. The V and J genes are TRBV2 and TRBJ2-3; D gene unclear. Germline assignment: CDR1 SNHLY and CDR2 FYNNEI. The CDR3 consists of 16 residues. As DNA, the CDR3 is TGTGCCAGCAGTGAAGGCGAGGCGGTTCGCACAGATACGCGGTATTTT. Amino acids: CASSEGEAVRTDTRYF.

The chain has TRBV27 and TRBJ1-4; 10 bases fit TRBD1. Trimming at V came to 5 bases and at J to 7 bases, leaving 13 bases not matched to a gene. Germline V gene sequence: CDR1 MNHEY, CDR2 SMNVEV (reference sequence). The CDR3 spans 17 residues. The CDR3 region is CASSPGTGAVFFEKLFF. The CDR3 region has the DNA TGTGCCAGCAGTCCCGGGACAGGGGCGGTTTTTTTTGAAAAACTGTTTTTT.

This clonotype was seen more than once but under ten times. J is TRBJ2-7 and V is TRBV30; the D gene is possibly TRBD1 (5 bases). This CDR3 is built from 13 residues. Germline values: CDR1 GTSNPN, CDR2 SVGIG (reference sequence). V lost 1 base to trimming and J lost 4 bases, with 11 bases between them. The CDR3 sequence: CAWSESDIYEQYF. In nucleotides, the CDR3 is TGTGCCTGGAGTGAATCGGACATTTACGAGCAGTACTTC.

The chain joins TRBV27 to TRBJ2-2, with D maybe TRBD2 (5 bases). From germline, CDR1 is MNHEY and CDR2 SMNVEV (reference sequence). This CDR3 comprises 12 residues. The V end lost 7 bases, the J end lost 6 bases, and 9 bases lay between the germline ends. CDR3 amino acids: CASKGDSGELFF. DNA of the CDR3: TGTGCCAGCAAGGGAGATTCCGGGGAGCTGTTTTTT.

CDR3 in DNA: TGTGCCAGCAGCCTACTAGCGGGAGGGCTCTCCGACACCGGGGAGCTGTTTTTT. It encodes CASSLLAGGLSDTGELFF. The chain has TRBV6-1 and TRBJ2-2; 13 nucleotides line up with TRBD2. From germline, CDR1 is MNHNS and CDR2 SASEGT. CDR3 length: 18 residues. The junction had 10 bases not matched to a gene; V was cut back by 6 bases and J by 3 bases.

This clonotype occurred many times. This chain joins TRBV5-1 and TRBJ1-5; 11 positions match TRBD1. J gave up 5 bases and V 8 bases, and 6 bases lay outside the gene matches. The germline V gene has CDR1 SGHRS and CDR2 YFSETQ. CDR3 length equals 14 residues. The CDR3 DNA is TGCGCCAGGGTTGGACAGGGGGCTTATCAGCCCCAGCATTTT. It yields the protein CARVGQGAYQPQHF.

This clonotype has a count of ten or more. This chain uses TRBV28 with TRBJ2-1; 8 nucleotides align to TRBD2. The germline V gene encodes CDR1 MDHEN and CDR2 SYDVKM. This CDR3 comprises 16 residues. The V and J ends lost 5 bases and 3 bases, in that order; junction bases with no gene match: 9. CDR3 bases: TGTGCCAGCAGTCCGTCGGGAGGGTCGATCTACAATGAGCAGTTCTTC. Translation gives CASSPSGGSIYNEQFF.

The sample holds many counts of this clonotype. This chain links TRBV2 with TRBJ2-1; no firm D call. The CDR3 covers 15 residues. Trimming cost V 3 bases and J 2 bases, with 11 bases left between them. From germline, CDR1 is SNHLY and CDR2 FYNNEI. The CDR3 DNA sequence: TGTGCCAGCAGTGATGCACAAGCCGCCTACAATGAGCAGTTCTTC. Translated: CASSDAQAAYNEQFF.

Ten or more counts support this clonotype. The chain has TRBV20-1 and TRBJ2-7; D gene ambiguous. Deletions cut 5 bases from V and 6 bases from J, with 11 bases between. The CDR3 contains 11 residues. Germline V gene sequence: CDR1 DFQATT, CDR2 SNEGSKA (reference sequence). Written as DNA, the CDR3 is TGCAGTGCTTACCCCTCCCTCGAGCAGTACTTC. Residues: CSAYPSLEQYF.

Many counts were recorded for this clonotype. The CDR3 nucleotides are TGCAGTCGAGACAGGGGTAGGGACACTGAAGCTTTCTTT. Protein: CSRDRGRDTEAFF. V and J are TRBV20-1 and TRBJ1-1; 8 bases are a match to TRBD1. Unmatched junction bases numbered 8, after V lost 8 bases and J lost 3 bases. The CDR3 extends over 13 amino acids. Germline CDR1 reads DFQATT; CDR2 reads SNEGSKA (reference sequence).

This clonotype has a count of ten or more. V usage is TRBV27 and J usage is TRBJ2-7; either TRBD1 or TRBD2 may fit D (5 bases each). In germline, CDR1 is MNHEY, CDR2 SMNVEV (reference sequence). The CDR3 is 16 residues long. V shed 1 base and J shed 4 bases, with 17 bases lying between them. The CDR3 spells CASSLFAGTSRYEQYF. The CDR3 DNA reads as TGTGCCAGCAGTTTATTCGCAGGGACCTCCCGATACGAGCAGTACTTC.

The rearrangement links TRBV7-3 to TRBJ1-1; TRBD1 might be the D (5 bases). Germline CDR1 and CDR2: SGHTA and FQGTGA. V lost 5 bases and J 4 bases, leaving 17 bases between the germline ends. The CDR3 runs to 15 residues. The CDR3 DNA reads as TGTGCCAGCAGCCCAGGGCATTTCCAGGGCACTGAAGCTTTCTTT. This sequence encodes CASSPGHFQGTEAFF.

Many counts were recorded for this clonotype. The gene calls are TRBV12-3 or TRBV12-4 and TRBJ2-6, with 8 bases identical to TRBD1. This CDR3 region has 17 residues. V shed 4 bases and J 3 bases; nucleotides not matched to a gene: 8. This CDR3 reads CASSSGQGSVGANVLTF. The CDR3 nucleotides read TGTGCCAGCAGTTCTGGACAGGGCTCTGTTGGGGCCAACGTCCTGACTTTC.

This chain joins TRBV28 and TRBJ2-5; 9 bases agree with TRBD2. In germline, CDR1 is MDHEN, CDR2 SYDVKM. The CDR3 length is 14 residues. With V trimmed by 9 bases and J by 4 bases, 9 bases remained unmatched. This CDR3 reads CASLSAGGGETQYF. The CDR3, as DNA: TGTGCCAGTCTCTCGGCGGGAGGGGGAGAGACCCAGTACTTC.

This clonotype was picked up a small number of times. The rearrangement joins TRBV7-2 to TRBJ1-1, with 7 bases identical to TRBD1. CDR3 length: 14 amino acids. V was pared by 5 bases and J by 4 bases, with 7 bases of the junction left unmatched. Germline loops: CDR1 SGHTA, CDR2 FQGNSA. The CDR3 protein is CASSPGGRVTEAFF. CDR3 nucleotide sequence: TGTGCCAGCAGCCCAGGGGGTCGGGTCACTGAAGCTTTCTTT.

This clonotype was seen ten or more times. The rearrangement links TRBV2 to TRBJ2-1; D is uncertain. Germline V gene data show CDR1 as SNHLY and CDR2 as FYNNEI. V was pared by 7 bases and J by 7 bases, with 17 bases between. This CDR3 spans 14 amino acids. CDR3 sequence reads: CASKGGLVGNEQFF. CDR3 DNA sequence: TGTGCCAGCAAGGGTGGATTGGTCGGTAATGAGCAGTTCTTC.

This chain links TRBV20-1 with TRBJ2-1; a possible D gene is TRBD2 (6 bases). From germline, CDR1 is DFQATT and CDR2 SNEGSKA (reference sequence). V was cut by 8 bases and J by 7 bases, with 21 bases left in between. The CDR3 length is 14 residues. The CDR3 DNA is TGCAGTCACCATAAGCCCGGCGCGGGGAATGAGCAGTTCTTC. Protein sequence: CSHHKPGAGNEQFF.

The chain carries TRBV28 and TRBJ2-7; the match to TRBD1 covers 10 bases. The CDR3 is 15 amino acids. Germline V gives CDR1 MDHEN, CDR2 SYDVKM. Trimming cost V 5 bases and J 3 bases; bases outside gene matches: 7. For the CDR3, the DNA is TGTGCCAGCAGTCTCCGGGACAGGGGCAACTACGAGCAGTACTTC. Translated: CASSLRDRGNYEQYF.

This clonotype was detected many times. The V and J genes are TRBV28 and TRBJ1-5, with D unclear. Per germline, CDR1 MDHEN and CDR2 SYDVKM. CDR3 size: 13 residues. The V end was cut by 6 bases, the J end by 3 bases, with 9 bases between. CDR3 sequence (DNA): TGTGCCAGCAGAATCACCCCCAATCAGCCCCAGCATTTT. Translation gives CASRITPNQPQHF.

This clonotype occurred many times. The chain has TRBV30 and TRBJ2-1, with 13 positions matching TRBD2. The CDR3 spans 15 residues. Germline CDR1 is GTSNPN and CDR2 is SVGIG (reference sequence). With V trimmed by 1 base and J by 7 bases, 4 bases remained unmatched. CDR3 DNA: TGTGCCTGGAGTGGAGGACTAGCGGGAGCGAATGAGCAGTTCTTC. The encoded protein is CAWSGGLAGANEQFF.

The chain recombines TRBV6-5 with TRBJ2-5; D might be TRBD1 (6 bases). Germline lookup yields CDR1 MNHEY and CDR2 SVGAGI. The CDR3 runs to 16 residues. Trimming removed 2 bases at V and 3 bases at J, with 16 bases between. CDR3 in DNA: TGTGCCAGCAGTTACAACCCAGGGGAGCGGAAAGAGACCCAGTACTTC. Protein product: CASSYNPGERKETQYF.

This chain's CDR3 is CASSTYPANTEAFF. The CDR3 coding sequence is TGTGCCAGCAGCACCTACCCGGCGAACACTGAAGCTTTCTTT. The rearrangement uses TRBV9 and TRBJ1-1; D unresolved. The V gene lost 4 bases and the J gene lost 1 base, with 11 bases spanning the gap. Germline CDR1 is SGDLS and CDR2 is YYNGEE. This CDR3 has 14 residues.

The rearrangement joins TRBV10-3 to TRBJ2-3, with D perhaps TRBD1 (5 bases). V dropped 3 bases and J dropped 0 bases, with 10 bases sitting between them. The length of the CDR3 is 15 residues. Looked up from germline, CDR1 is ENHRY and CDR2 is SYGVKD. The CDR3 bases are TGTGCCATCAGTGACAAGGGGCAGAGCACAGATACGCAGTATTTT. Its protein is CAISDKGQSTDTQYF.

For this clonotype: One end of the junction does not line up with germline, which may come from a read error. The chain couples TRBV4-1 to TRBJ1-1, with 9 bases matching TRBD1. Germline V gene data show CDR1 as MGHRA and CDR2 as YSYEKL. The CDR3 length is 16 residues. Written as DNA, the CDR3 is TGTGCCAGCAGCTCCCGGGACAGGGTTGGTCACACTGAAGCTTTCTTT. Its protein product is CASSSRDRVGHTEAFF.

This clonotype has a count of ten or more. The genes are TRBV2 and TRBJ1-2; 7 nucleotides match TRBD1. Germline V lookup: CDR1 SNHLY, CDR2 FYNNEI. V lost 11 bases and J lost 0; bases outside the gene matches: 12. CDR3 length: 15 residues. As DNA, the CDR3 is TGTGCCCGCCCCCGCAGGGGGGAAGCTAACTATGGCTACACCTTC. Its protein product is CARPRRGEANYGYTF.